The 24 T cell receptor beta chains listed next were all sequenced from one sample in a study of CD8+ T cells in alopecia areata (dated by TCRdb to 2016 to 2018). The library was prepared using the immunoSEQ multiplex PCR assay. RNA was extracted from all samples and reverse transcribed into cDNA as template for TCR sequencing. Entries here come from immuneACCESS through TCRdb and include only in-frame sequences with V and J called. Some clones fail to appear in such tables; in the studies checked, an unresolved V gene covers under half of the shortfall, and the cause of the remainder is unknown. This sample holds more than 95,000 clones; roughly 41% were observed only once. Clones ranked in the top ten supply about 1.4% of the sample. The sample was CD4+ T cells sorted from blood. The receptors shown here come from a human donor with alopecia areata.

This clone was picked up a small number of times. The V call is TRBV5-1, the J call TRBJ2-7; TRBD2 aligns across 8 bases. The CDR3 has 15 amino acids. J lost 5 bases, V lost 3 bases, and 10 bases had no gene match. CDR1 SGHRS and CDR2 YFSETQ come from the germline V gene. The CDR3 loop reads CASSSLAGRGDEQYF. As DNA, the CDR3 is TGCGCCAGCAGCTCCTTAGCGGGAAGAGGAGACGAGCAGTACTTC.

This clone was seen only a few times. J is TRBJ2-7 and V is TRBV5-1; TRBD1 aligns across 8 bases. The J segment lost 9 bases and the V segment lost 4 bases, leaving 18 bases of the junction unmatched. In germline, CDR1 is SGHRS, CDR2 YFSETQ. CDR3 length: 16 amino acids. In DNA, the CDR3 is TGCGCCAGCAGCACCCGGACAGGGTTGCCCGTCCTTGGGCAGTACTTC. Its protein product is CASSTRTGLPVLGQYF.

This clone occurred a few times. V is TRBV18 and J is TRBJ2-2; maybe TRBD2 (5 bases). The CDR3 runs 16 residues. V lost 3 bases, J lost 4 bases, and 15 bases lay in between. Per the germline V gene, CDR1 is KGHSH and CDR2 is LQKENI. The CDR3 DNA reads as TGTGCCAGCTCACCGCCCGGACGGAGGTCCACCGGGGAGCTGTTTTTT. Amino acid sequence: CASSPPGRRSTGELFF. Full variable domain (remainder filled in from reference TRBV18 and TRBJ2-2): NAGVMQNPRHLVRRRGQEARLRCSPMKGHSHVYWYRQLPEEGLKFMVYLQKENIIDESGMPKERFSAEFPKEGPSILRIQQVVRGDSAAYFCASSPPGRRSTGELFFGEGSRLTVL.

CDR3 amino acids: CATSLGTGPTYEQYF. For the CDR3, the DNA is TGTGCCACCAGCCTGGGGACAGGACCTACCTACGAGCAGTACTTC. The chain recombines TRBV15 with TRBJ2-7; TRBD1 aligns across 8 bases. Germline V gene data show CDR1 as LNHNV and CDR2 as YYDKDF (reference sequence). This CDR3 is built from 15 residues. V was clipped by 5 bases and J by 2 bases; unmatched bases: 8.

The genes are TRBV5-1 and TRBJ2-5; possible D gene TRBD1, 5 bases. CDR1 and CDR2 from the germline V gene are SGHRS and YFSETQ. The CDR3 covers 16 residues. V lost 4 bases and J 1 base, leaving 17 bases between the germline ends. CDR3 residues: CASSRGAGSLQETQYF. CDR3 DNA sequence: TGCGCCAGCAGCCGTGGTGCAGGGTCCCTCCAAGAGACCCAGTACTTC.

This chain joins TRBV5-1 and TRBJ2-3; TRBD1 is a possible D gene (6 bases). V was pared by 3 bases and J by 1 base, with 12 bases between. CDR3 length equals 15 residues. The germline V gene encodes CDR1 SGHRS and CDR2 YFSETQ. The CDR3 sequence is CASSYGTPGTDTQYF. The CDR3 DNA reads TGCGCCAGCAGCTATGGGACACCGGGCACAGATACGCAGTATTTT. The whole variable domain, remainder taken from reference TRBV5-1 and TRBJ2-3, is KAGVTQTPRYLIKTRGQQVTLSCSPISGHRSVSWYQQTPGQGLQFLFEYFSETQRNKGNFPGRFSGRQFSNSRSEMNVSTLELGDSALYLCASSYGTPGTDTQYFGPGTRLTVL.

As DNA, the CDR3 is TGTGCCAGCAGCCGAACTTCTAGTGCCCACAATGAGCAGTTCTTC. It codes for CASSRTSSAHNEQFF. The chain recombines TRBV6-5 with TRBJ2-1; no definite D call. This CDR3 region has 15 residues. The V and J ends lost 6 bases and 5 bases respectively, with 17 bases between them. Germline lookup yields CDR1 MNHEY and CDR2 SVGAGI.

CDR3 loop: CASSMDDFYEQFF. Written as DNA, the CDR3 is TGCGCCAGCAGCATGGACGATTTCTATGAGCAGTTCTTC. V gene TRBV5-1 combines with J gene TRBJ2-1; D is unresolved. V was cut by 4 bases and J by 8 bases, with 13 bases left in between. The CDR3 length is 13 residues. The germline V gene encodes CDR1 SGHRS and CDR2 YFSETQ.

This chain connects TRBV6-5 to TRBJ1-1; 11 bases are shared with TRBD1. CDR3 length: 15 residues. After removal of 6 bases from V and 5 bases from J, the junction contained 8 bases not matched to a gene. CDR1 and CDR2 from the germline V gene are MNHEY and SVGAGI. The CDR3 sequence: CASRRTGGAGTEAFF. The CDR3 DNA is TGTGCCAGCAGGAGGACAGGGGGCGCAGGGACTGAAGCTTTCTTT.

The V call is TRBV11-2, the J call TRBJ2-5; D possibly uses TRBD1 or TRBD2 (6 bases each). Germline CDR1 is SGHAT and CDR2 is FQNNGV. This CDR3 comprises 14 residues. Trimming took off 5 bases at V and 1 base at J, with 11 bases between the two ends. The CDR3 protein is CASSTWGAQETQYF. Here the CDR3 DNA reads TGTGCCAGCAGCACGTGGGGGGCCCAAGAGACCCAGTACTTC.

This clone showed up just a few times. This chain links TRBV19 with TRBJ2-7, with D perhaps TRBD1 (6 bases). V was pared by 3 bases and J by 4 bases, with 13 bases between. This CDR3 is built from 14 residues. Germline V gives CDR1 LNHDA, CDR2 SQIVND (reference sequence). The CDR3 spells CASSIQQGIYEQYF. The CDR3 nucleotides are TGTGCCAGTAGTATCCAACAGGGAATTTACGAGCAGTACTTC.

There are many counts of this clone. CDR3 residues: CASSSGLPGTDTQYF. Here the CDR3 DNA reads TGCGCCAGCAGCTCGGGGCTTCCTGGCACAGATACGCAGTATTTT. This chain connects TRBV5-1 to TRBJ2-3, with D tentatively TRBD1 or TRBD2 (5 bases each). CDR3 length: 15 amino acids. CDR1 is SGHRS and CDR2 is YFSETQ in the germline V gene. Trimming removed 3 bases from V and 1 base from J, with 12 bases in between.

V is TRBV5-6 and J is TRBJ2-4; TRBD1 agrees at 7 bases. Germline CDR1 reads SGHDT; CDR2 reads YYEEEE. CDR3 length: 15 amino acids. J lost 8 bases, V lost 0 bases, and 8 bases had no gene match. The CDR3 region is CASSLDQAGGYIQYF. As DNA, the CDR3 is TGTGCCAGCAGCTTGGATCAAGCAGGGGGATACATTCAGTACTTC.

The chain joins TRBV30 to TRBJ2-7, with D possibly TRBD1 on 5 matching bases. The CDR3 is 12 amino acids. The V gene's germline CDR1 is GTSNPN and CDR2 SVGIG (reference sequence). V lost 0 bases, J lost 4 bases, and 7 bases lay in between. The DNA of the CDR3 is TGTGCCTGGAGTGTAACAGGATACGAGCAGTACTTC. It encodes CAWSVTGYEQYF.

Only a few counts were recorded for this clone. The rearrangement joins TRBV28 to TRBJ2-7; unclear D gene. Trimming cost V 6 bases and J 2 bases, with 11 bases left between them. The CDR3 is 13 amino acids. Germline values: CDR1 MDHEN, CDR2 SYDVKM. The DNA of the CDR3 is TGTGCCAGCAGCAAGAACAACCCCTACGAGCAGTACTTC. Residues: CASSKNNPYEQYF.

The V gene is TRBV30, the J gene TRBJ2-3, with 10 bases lining up with TRBD1. The V gene end was trimmed by 5 bases and the J gene end by 0 bases; junction bases not matched to a gene: 5. Looked up from germline, CDR1 is GTSNPN and CDR2 is SVGIG (reference sequence). The CDR3 runs 15 residues. CDR3 in DNA: TGTGCCTGGGGACGACAGGGGGCGAGCACAGATACGCAGTATTTT. Amino acid sequence: CAWGRQGASTDTQYF.

CDR3 DNA sequence: TGTGCCTGGAGTGTAACAGCAGATACGCAGTATTTT. Protein: CAWSVTADTQYF. The chain recombines TRBV30 with TRBJ2-3, with unresolved D. The CDR3 has 12 residues. Trimming removed 0 bases from V and 4 bases from J, with 5 bases in between. The V gene's germline CDR1 is GTSNPN and CDR2 SVGIG (reference sequence).

The chain has TRBV29-1 and TRBJ1-2; 9 nucleotides agree with TRBD1. V shed 6 bases, J shed 8 bases, and the junction held 4 bases outside the gene matches. CDR3 size: 11 residues. CDR1 and CDR2 (germline): SQVTM, ANQGSEA. This CDR3 is CSVGTGYGYTF. The CDR3, as DNA: TGCAGCGTCGGGACAGGGTACGGCTACACCTTC.

The rearrangement links TRBV15 to TRBJ2-2; D remains ambiguous. The germline V gene has CDR1 LNHNV and CDR2 YYDKDF (reference sequence). The CDR3 runs to 13 residues. Trimming removed 1 base at V and 4 bases at J, with 4 bases between. CDR3 protein: CATSRAITGELFF. CDR3 nucleotide sequence: TGTGCCACCAGCAGAGCTATCACCGGGGAGCTGTTTTTT.

The chain couples TRBV7-2 to TRBJ2-3; TRBD2 might be the D (6 bases). Germline V CDR1 and CDR2: SGHTA, FQGNSA. Trimming shortened V by 3 bases and J by 7 bases, and 17 bases separated the two germline ends. The CDR3 covers 15 residues. This CDR3 is CASSFRSSEGNTQYF. For the CDR3, the DNA is TGTGCCAGCAGCTTCCGCTCTAGCGAGGGGAATACGCAGTATTTT.

This clone showed up just a few times. This chain uses TRBV7-9 with TRBJ2-7; D gene ambiguous. V was pared by 1 base and J by 3 bases, with 7 bases between. Germline lookup yields CDR1 SEHNR and CDR2 FQNEAQ (reference sequence). This CDR3 comprises 13 residues. CDR3 nucleotides: TGTGCCAGCAGCTTAGGGGCAAACTACGAGCAGTACTTC. It translates to CASSLGANYEQYF.

V usage is TRBV25-1 and J usage is TRBJ2-1; maybe TRBD2 (6 bases). The CDR3 runs 14 residues. Germline V CDR1 and CDR2: MGHDK, SYGVNS. The germline V and J ends were trimmed by 3 bases and 6 bases, with 12 bases remaining between them. CDR3 DNA sequence: TGTGCCAGCAGTGAGACGGGGGAGCCCAATGAGCAGTTCTTC. Translated, it gives CASSETGEPNEQFF.

The V gene is TRBV30, the J gene TRBJ1-1; 8 nucleotides align to TRBD1. V was pared by 5 bases and J by 0 bases, with 2 bases of the junction left unmatched. This CDR3 has 13 residues. CDR1 and CDR2 from the germline V gene are GTSNPN and SVGIG (reference sequence). This CDR3 is CAWDRGMNTEAFF. CDR3 in DNA: TGTGCCTGGGACAGGGGCATGAACACTGAAGCTTTCTTT.

The rearrangement links TRBV7-2 to TRBJ2-5; D possibly matches TRBD1 or TRBD2 (5 bases each). Trimming took off 3 bases at V and 2 bases at J, with 13 bases between the two ends. Germline V gives CDR1 SGHTA, CDR2 FQGNSA. The CDR3 has 15 amino acids. CDR3 amino acids: CASSLGPTAQETQYF. CDR3 nucleotide sequence: TGTGCCAGCAGCTTGGGACCGACAGCACAAGAGACCCAGTACTTC. Together with reference TRBV7-2 and TRBJ2-5, the CDR3 gives the full variable domain: GAGVSQSPSNKVTEKGKDVELRCDPISGHTALYWYRQSLGQGLEFLIYFQGNSAPDKSGLPSDRFSAERTGGSVSTLTIQRTQQEDSAVYLCASSLGPTAQETQYFGPGTRLLVL.